A single sample gave rise to the 4 T cell receptor beta chains below, sequenced in a study of CD8+ T cells in alopecia areata. The sequencing template was cDNA reverse transcribed from extracted RNA. Sequencing was performed with immunoSEQ multiplex PCR; in TCRdb, only in-frame clones are kept and a portion is missing. The sample has roughly 220,000 clones, 66% seen once. Specified treatment: oral pan-JAK inhibitor, 5-10 mg twice daily. The input for sequencing was CD4+ T cells sorted from blood, taken at week 44, from a patient treated with tofacitinib. These receptors came from a human donor with alopecia areata.

The chain carries TRBV9 and TRBJ2-2, with D maybe TRBD2 (7 bases). The CDR3 runs 16 residues. Germline assignment: CDR1 SGDLS and CDR2 YYNGEE. V lost 3 bases and J 0 bases, leaving 12 bases between the germline ends. CDR3 residues: CASSATGGPNTGELFF. The CDR3, as DNA: TGTGCCAGCAGCGCCACGGGGGGCCCGAACACCGGGGAGCTGTTTTTT.

This clone was counted only a few times. The chain combines TRBV6-6 with TRBJ1-5; D gene uncertain. The ends were cut back, 6 bases at V and 4 bases at J, with 10 bases in the middle. This CDR3 is built from 13 residues. Per germline, CDR1 MNHNY and CDR2 SVGAGI (reference sequence). The CDR3 loop reads CASRTGLNQPQHF. The CDR3 DNA reads TGTGCCAGCAGGACGGGCCTGAATCAGCCCCAGCATTTT.

The V and J genes are TRBV7-2 and TRBJ2-7; TRBD2 aligns across 9 bases. The CDR3 sequence is 15 residues long. Germline CDR1 is SGHTA and CDR2 is FQGNSA. V was clipped by 3 bases and J by 2 bases; unmatched bases: 5. The DNA for the CDR3 is TGTGCCAGCAGCTTCGGACTAGCGACGACCTACGAGCAGTACTTC. It codes for CASSFGLATTYEQYF. Using reference TRBV7-2 and TRBJ2-7 for the parts outside the CDR3, the full variable domain is GAGVSQSPSNKVTEKGKDVELRCDPISGHTALYWYRQSLGQGLEFLIYFQGNSAPDKSGLPSDRFSAERTGGSVSTLTIQRTQQEDSAVYLCASSFGLATTYEQYFGPGTRLTVT.

As concerns this clone: Other DNA sequences in this sample translate to the same CDR3. V is TRBV5-1 and J is TRBJ1-1; D call uncertain. V was cut by 1 base and J by 1 base, with 8 bases left in between. CDR1 SGHRS and CDR2 YFSETQ come from the germline V gene. The CDR3 runs 14 residues. CDR3 bases: TGCGCCAGCAGCTTGTTAGGAGAGAACACTGAAGCTTTCTTT. Protein sequence: CASSLLGENTEAFF.